This TCR beta chain comes out of a study of beta chain features in type 1 diabetes. Study-wide results and limits: Lower insertion and higher deletion counts appeared at VDJ junctions in type 1 diabetes patients. Patients with Type 1 diabetes showed moderately but significantly shorter TCRB CDR3s in all four CD4+ subsets. For patients and controls alike, PCR might favor shorter templates to the same degree. In comparison with healthy donors, patients had naive, central memory and Treg TCRB repertoires that appeared more similar.

The study reverse transcribed the entire isolated RNA, so it sequenced expressed TCRB transcripts. Assay used: immunoSEQ multiplex PCR; TCRdb lists only in-frame clones, some missing. The table has 330,000 or so clones, 12% to 15% seen once. Concerning this clone: Its specificity is unknown.

V was clipped by 0 bases and J by 3 bases; unmatched bases: 1. This CDR3 has 15 residues. Looked up from germline, CDR1 is MNHEY and CDR2 is SVGAGI. V is TRBV6-5 and J is TRBJ2-7; 11 bases are shared with TRBD1. Sequencing used central memory CD4+ T cells from blood. The receptor was derived from a man aged 25 to 45 in good health. DNA of the CDR3: TGTGCCAGCAGTTACTCGGGGACAGGGGGCTACGAGCAGTACTTC. Translated, it gives CASSYSGTGGYEQYF.